These T cell receptor beta chains were read from a single sample in a study of shared clonotypes between healthy human individuals. Sequencing was performed with immunoSEQ multiplex PCR; in TCRdb, only in-frame clones are kept and a portion is missing. The sample lists 2 million to 3 million clones, 80% to 95% seen once, with 0.36% in the top ten. The sequenced material came from naive CD4+ T cells from PBMCs. These receptor sequences come from a man aged 18 to 29 in good health. Some clones in this sample may be carry-over from other donors' samples. The CDR3 runs from the conserved cysteine through the conserved F or W.

J gene | CDR3 length | V gene | CDR3 protein
TRBJ2-7 | 14 | TRBV5-1 | CASSFNTGTDEQYF
TRBJ1-1 | 13 | TRBV5-1 | CASSLVGWAEAFF
TRBJ2-7 | 15 | TRBV6-5 | CASSYSGQGIYEQYF
TRBJ2-5 | 15 | TRBV5-1 | CASSVIAAGQETQYF
TRBJ1-2 | 12 | TRBV19 | CASGQEIRGYTF
TRBJ2-2 | 14 | TRBV19 | CASSVVSNTGELFF
TRBJ2-4 | 15 | TRBV7-2 | CASSSQQGYGDIQYF
TRBJ2-2 | 15 | TRBV5-4 | CASSPQGKDAGELFF
TRBJ2-5 | 16 | TRBV5-1 | CASSDRLAGVSETQYF
TRBJ2-7 | 12 | TRBV11-2 | CASSRTYYEQYF
TRBJ2-7 | 16 | TRBV6-1 | CASSEVPGQGHYEQYF